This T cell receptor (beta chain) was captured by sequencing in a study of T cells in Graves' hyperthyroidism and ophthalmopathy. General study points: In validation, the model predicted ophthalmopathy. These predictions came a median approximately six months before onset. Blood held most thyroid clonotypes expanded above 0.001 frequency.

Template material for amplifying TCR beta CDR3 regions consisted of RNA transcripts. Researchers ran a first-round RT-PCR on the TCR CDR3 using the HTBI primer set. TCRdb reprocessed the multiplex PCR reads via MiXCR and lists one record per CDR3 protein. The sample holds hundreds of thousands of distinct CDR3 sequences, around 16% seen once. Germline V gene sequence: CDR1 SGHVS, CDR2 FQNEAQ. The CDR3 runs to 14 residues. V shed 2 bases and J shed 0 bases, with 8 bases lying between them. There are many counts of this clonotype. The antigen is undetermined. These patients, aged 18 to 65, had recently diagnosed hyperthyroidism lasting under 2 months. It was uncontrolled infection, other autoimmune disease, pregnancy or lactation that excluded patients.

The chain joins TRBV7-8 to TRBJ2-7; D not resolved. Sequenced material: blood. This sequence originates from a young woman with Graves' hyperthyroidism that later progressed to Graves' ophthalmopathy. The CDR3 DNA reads TGTGCCAGCAGCTTACCGGTGAGCTCCTACGAGCAGTACTTC. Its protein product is CASSLPVSSYEQYF.